At least ten counts were recorded for the clone carrying this T cell receptor beta chain. Time point of the sample: pre-sensitization, week 0. As to treatment: therapeutic diphenylcyclopropenone sensitization with weekly scalp DPC. These data are taken from a study of human T cells and chemical hapten exposure. At the level of the study: DPC at 0.01% went onto the upper back in patch tests, read at 6 days.

TCRdb used MiXCR to reprocess the RACE reads, holding one entry per CDR3 protein. The sample records 80,000 to 100,000 distinct CDR3 sequences, 11% being singletons. This CDR3 has 13 amino acids. With 3 bases removed from V and 3 bases from J, the gap between germline ends came to 11 bases. Germline V gene lookup returns CDR1 DFQATT and CDR2 SNEGSKA (reference sequence). The TCR sequence derives from an older woman with alopecia areata. Some clones in this sample may be carry-over from other donors' samples. The sample was whole blood, taken in connection with sensitization to the hapten diphenylcyclopropenone (DPC). The gene calls are TRBV20-1 and TRBJ1-1, with D maybe TRBD1 (6 bases). CDR3 sequence reads: CSASPGGYTEAFF. The CDR3 DNA reads TGCAGTGCTAGCCCGGGGGGCTACACTGAAGCTTTCTTT.